This entry concerns a single T cell receptor beta chain. Some clones are missing from TCRdb's copy, which holds only in-frame ones; the method was immunoSEQ multiplex PCR. In the table there are roughly 140,000 clones, 80% to 90% of which are singletons. Germline assignment: CDR1 MNHEY and CDR2 SVGAGI. V lost 7 bases, J lost 3 bases, and 12 bases lay in between. The CDR3 is made up of 13 amino acids. The data belong to a study of blood T cell repertoires in COVID-19. This receptor was taken from a woman in her 70s with acute or convalescent COVID-19. The chain has TRBV6-5 and TRBJ1-2, with D unclear. The source material was peripheral blood. CDR3 loop: CASNPRDDYGYTF. DNA of the CDR3: TGTGCCAGCAACCCGAGGGATGACTATGGCTACACCTTC.